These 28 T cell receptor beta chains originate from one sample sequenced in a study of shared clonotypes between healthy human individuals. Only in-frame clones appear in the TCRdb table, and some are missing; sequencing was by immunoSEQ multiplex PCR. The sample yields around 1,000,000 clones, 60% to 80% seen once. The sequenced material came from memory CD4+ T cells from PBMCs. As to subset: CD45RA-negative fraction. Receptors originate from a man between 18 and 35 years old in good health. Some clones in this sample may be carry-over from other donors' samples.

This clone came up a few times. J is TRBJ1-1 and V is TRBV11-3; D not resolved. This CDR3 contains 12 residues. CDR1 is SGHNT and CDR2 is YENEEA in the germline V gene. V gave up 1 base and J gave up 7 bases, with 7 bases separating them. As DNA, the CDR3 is TGTGCCAGCAGCTTAGGCCGCAGTGAAGCTTTCTTT. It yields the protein CASSLGRSEAFF.

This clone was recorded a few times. CDR3 coding DNA: TGTGCCAGCAGCTTAGGGACTAGCGGGAGAAGGGTTGGGCGTACGCAGTATTTT. As protein: CASSLGTSGRRVGRTQYF. This chain connects TRBV7-2 to TRBJ2-3, with 13 positions matching TRBD2. V trimming: 1 base; J trimming: 8 bases; junction bases outside the gene matches: 12. Per the germline V gene, CDR1 is SGHTA and CDR2 is FQGNSA. The CDR3 is 18 residues long.

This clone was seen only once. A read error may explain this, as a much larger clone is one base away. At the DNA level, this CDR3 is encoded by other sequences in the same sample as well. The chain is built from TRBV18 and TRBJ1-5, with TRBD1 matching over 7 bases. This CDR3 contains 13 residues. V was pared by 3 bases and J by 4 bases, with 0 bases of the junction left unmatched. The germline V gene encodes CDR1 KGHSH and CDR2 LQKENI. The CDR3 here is CASSPTGNQPQHF. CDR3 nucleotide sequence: TGTGCCAGCTCACCGACAGGGAATCAGCCCCAGCATTTT.

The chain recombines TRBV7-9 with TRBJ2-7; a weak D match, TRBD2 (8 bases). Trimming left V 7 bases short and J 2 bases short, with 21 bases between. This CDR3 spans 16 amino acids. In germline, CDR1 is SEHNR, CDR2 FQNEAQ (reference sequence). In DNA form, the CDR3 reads TGTGCCAGCAACCTAGGGGGCGGGAGGTCGACCTACGAGCAGTACTTC. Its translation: CASNLGGGRSTYEQYF.

CDR3 sequence reads: CATSRGDSRTGELFF. CDR3 sequence (DNA): TGTGCCACCAGCAGAGGGGACAGCCGCACCGGGGAGCTGTTTTTT. The chain has TRBV15 and TRBJ2-2; 7 bases align to TRBD1. The CDR3 sequence is 15 residues long. With 1 base clipped from V and 4 bases from J, the junction kept 3 bases outside the gene matches. The germline gives CDR1 LNHNV, CDR2 YYDKDF (reference sequence). Based on the CDR3 plus reference TRBV15 and TRBJ2-2, the full variable domain is DAMVIQNPRYQVTQFGKPVTLSCSQTLNHNVMYWYQQKSSQAPKLLFHYYDKDFNNEADTPDNFQSRRPNTSFCFLDIRSPGLGDTAMYLCATSRGDSRTGELFFGEGSRLTVL.

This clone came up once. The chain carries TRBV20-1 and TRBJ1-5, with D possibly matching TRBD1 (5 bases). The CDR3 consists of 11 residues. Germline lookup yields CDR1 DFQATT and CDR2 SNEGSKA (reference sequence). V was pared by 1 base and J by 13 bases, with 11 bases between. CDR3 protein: CSARGGERQHF. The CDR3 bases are TGCAGTGCTAGAGGAGGGGAAAGGCAGCATTTT.

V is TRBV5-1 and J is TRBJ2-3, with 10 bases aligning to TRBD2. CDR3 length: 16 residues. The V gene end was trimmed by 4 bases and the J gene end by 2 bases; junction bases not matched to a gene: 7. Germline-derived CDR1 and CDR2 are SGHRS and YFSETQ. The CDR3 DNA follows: TGCGCCAGCAGCCCCGGACTAGCGGATCTCACAGATACGCAGTATTTT. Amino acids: CASSPGLADLTDTQYF.

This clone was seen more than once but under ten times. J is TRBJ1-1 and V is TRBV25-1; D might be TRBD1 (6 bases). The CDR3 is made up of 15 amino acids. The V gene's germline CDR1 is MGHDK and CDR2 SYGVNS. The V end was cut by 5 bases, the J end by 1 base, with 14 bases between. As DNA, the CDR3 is TGTGCCAGCAGTCCGCAGGGGCTGCGGAACACTGAAGCTTTCTTT. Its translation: CASSPQGLRNTEAFF.

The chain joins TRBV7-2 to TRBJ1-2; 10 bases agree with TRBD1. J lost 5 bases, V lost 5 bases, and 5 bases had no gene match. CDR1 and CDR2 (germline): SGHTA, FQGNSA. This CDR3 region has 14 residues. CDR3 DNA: TGTGCCAGCAGCGAAGGGGGACAGGGGTATGGCTACACCTTC. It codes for CASSEGGQGYGYTF. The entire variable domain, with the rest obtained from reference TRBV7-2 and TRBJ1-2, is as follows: GAGVSQSPSNKVTEKGKDVELRCDPISGHTALYWYRQSLGQGLEFLIYFQGNSAPDKSGLPSDRFSAERTGGSVSTLTIQRTQQEDSAVYLCASSEGGQGYGYTFGSGTRLTVV.

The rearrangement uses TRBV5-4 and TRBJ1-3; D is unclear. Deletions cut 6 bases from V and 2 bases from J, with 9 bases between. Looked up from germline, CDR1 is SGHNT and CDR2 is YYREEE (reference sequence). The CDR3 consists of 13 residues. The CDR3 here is CASTLEPGNTIYF. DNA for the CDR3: TGTGCCAGCACGTTAGAACCTGGAAACACCATATATTTT.

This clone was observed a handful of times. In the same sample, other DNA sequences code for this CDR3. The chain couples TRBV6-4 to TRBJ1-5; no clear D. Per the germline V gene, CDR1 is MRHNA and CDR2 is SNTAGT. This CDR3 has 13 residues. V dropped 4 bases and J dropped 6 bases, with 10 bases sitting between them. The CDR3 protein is CASSGEEGQPQHF. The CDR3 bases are TGTGCCAGCAGTGGGGAGGAGGGTCAGCCCCAGCATTTT.

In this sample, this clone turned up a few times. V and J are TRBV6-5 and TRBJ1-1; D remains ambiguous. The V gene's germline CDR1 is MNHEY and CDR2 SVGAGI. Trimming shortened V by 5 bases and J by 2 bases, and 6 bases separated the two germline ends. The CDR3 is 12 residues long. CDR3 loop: CASSDVNTEAFF. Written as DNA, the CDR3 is TGTGCCAGCAGTGATGTAAACACTGAAGCTTTCTTT.

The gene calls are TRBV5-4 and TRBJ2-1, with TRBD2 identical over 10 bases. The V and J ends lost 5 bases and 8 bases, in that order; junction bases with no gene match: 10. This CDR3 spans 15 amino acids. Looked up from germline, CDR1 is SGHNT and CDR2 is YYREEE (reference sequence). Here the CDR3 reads CASSAPSGRMDEQFF. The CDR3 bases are TGTGCCAGCAGTGCACCTAGCGGGAGAATGGATGAGCAGTTCTTC.

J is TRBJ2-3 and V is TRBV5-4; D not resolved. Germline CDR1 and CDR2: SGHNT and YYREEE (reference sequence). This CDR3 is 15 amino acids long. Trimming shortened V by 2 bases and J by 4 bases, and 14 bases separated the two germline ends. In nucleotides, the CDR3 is TGTGCCAGCAGCTTTAGTAGGGCTATGGCAGATACGCAGTATTTT. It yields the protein CASSFSRAMADTQYF.

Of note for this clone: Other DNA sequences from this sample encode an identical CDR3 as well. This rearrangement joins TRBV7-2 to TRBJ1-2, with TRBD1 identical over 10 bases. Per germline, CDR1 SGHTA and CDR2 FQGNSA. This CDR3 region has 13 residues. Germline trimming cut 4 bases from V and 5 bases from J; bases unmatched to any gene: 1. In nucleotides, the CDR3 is TGTGCCAGCAGCTCGGGACAGGGGTATGGCTACACCTTC. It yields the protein CASSSGQGYGYTF.

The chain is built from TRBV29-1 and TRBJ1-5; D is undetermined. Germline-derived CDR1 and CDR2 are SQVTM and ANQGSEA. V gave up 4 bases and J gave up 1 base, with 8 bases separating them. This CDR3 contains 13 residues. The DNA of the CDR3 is TGCAGCGTTGGAACCCGGAGCAATCAGCCCCAGCATTTT. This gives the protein CSVGTRSNQPQHF.

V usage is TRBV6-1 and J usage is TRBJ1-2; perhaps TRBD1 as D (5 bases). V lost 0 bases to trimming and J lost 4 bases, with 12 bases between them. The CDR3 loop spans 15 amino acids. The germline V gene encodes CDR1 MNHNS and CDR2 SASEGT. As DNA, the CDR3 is TGTGCCAGCAGTGAAGCGGGAGGGGAGCGCTATGGCTACACCTTC. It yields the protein CASSEAGGERYGYTF.

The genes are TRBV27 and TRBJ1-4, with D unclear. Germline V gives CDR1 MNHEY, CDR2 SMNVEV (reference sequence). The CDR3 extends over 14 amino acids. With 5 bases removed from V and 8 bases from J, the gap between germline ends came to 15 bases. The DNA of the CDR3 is TGTGCCAGCAGTCGTAACAGTTTAGGAGAAAAACTGTTTTTT. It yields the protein CASSRNSLGEKLFF.

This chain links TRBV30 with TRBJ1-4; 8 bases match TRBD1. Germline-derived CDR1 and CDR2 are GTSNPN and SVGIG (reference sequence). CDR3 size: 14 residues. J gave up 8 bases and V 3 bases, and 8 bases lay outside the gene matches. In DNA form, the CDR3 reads TGTGCCTGGAGATCGGACAGGGTGGGGGAAAAACTGTTTTTT. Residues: CAWRSDRVGEKLFF.

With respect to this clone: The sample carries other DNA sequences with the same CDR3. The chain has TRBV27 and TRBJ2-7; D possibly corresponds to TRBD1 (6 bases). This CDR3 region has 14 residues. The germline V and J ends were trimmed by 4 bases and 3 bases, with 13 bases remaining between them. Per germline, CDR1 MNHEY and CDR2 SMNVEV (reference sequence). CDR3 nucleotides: TGTGCCAGCAGTTCCCCCGGACAGAGCTACGAGCAGTACTTC. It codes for CASSSPGQSYEQYF.

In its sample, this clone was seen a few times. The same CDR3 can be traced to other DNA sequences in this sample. The CDR3 is CASRRQPNQPQHF. CDR3 nucleotide sequence: TGTGCCAGCAGGCGGCAGCCCAATCAGCCCCAGCATTTT. V usage is TRBV28 and J usage is TRBJ1-5; D not resolved. The V gene's germline CDR1 is MDHEN and CDR2 SYDVKM. Trimming cost V 6 bases and J 3 bases, with 9 bases left between them. CDR3 length: 13 residues.

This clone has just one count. CDR3 coding DNA: TGTGCCAGCAGCCTCCGGGACTCAGGAGATACGCAGTATTTT. This sequence encodes CASSLRDSGDTQYF. The V gene is TRBV6-5, the J gene TRBJ2-3; D possibly corresponds to TRBD2 (6 bases). The length of the CDR3 is 14 residues. Germline V gene lookup returns CDR1 MNHEY and CDR2 SVGAGI. The V gene lost 6 bases and the J gene lost 5 bases, with 15 bases spanning the gap.

The CDR3 spells CASSAGRGSYNEQFF. CDR3 nucleotide sequence: TGTGCCAGCAGTGCCGGGAGGGGATCCTACAATGAGCAGTTCTTC. V and J are TRBV28 and TRBJ2-1, with 8 positions matching TRBD2. CDR3 size: 15 residues. The V gene end was trimmed by 5 bases and the J gene end by 1 base; junction bases not matched to a gene: 4. Germline V gene data show CDR1 as MDHEN and CDR2 as SYDVKM.

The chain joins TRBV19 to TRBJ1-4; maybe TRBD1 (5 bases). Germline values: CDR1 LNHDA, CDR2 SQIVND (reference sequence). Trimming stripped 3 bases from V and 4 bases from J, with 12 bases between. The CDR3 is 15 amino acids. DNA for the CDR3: TGTGCCAGTAGTATGGAGGGGCGCGGTAATGAAAAACTGTTTTTT. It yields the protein CASSMEGRGNEKLFF.

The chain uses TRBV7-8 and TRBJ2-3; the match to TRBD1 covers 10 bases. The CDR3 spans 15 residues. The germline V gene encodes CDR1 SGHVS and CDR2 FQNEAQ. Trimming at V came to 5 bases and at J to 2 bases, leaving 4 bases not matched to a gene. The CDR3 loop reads CASSRGTGATDTQYF. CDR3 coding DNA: TGTGCCAGCAGCCGCGGGACAGGGGCCACAGATACGCAGTATTTT.

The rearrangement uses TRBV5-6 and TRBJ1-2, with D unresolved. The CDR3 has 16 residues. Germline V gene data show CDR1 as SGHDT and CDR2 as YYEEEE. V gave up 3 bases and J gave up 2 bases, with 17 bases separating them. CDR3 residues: CASSSPLKTVNYGYTF. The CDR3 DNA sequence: TGTGCCAGCAGCTCGCCCTTGAAAACAGTCAACTATGGCTACACCTTC.

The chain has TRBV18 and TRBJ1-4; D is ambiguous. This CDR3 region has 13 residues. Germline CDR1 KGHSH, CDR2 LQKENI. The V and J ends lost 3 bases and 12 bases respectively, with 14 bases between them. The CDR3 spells CASSPGGLQELFF. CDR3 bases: TGTGCCAGCTCACCGGGCGGCCTCCAGGAACTGTTTTTT.

Written as DNA, the CDR3 is TGTGCCAGCAGCTTAAGAGGCGGGACGGCCAACGAGCAGTACTTC. This codes for CASSLRGGTANEQYF. The chain combines TRBV7-3 with TRBJ2-7; possible D gene TRBD2, 6 bases. CDR1 is SGHTA and CDR2 is FQGTGA in the germline V gene. CDR3 size: 15 residues. Trimming removed 1 base from V and 5 bases from J, with 15 bases in between.